The 27 T cell receptor beta chains in this list originate from one sample, sequenced in a study of Graves' ophthalmopathy and Graves' hyperthyroidism. Transcripts of RNA were the source for amplifying TCR beta CDR3 regions. Amplification began with first-round RT-PCR using HTBI primers, then second-round multiplex PCR was performed. TCRdb ran MiXCR on the multiplex PCR reads and lists one entry per CDR3 protein. The sample holds about 210,000 distinct CDR3 sequences; under 30% are singletons and the top ten take approximately 9.6%. Material: peripheral blood. These receptors all stem from a man aged 50 or older with Graves' ophthalmopathy.

This clonotype was observed many times. The rearrangement joins TRBV7-2 to TRBJ2-5; D is possibly TRBD1 or TRBD2 (6 bases each). This CDR3 contains 16 residues. Germline assignment: CDR1 SGHTA and CDR2 FQGNSA. V lost 5 bases, J lost 5 bases, and 21 bases lay in between. The CDR3 loop reads CASSLQGLALGETQYF. CDR3 DNA: TGTGCCAGCAGCCTACAGGGACTGGCCTTAGGCGAGACCCAGTACTTC.

This clonotype was recorded at least ten times. The chain has TRBV6-5 and TRBJ1-1; TRBD1 matches 7 bases. CDR3 length equals 12 residues. Looked up from germline, CDR1 is MNHEY and CDR2 is SVGAGI. V dropped 4 bases and J dropped 8; count of bases not matched to a gene: 4. CDR3 region: CASSLGDREAFF. CDR3 sequence (DNA): TGTGCCAGCAGTTTGGGGGACAGAGAAGCTTTCTTT.

This chain joins TRBV12-3 or TRBV12-4 and TRBJ1-3; 7 bases are shared with TRBD1. This CDR3 spans 15 amino acids. The junction had 7 bases not matched to a gene; V was cut back by 6 bases and J by 2 bases. CDR3 DNA: TGTGCCAGCAGAGGGGACAGCTCTCCTGGAAACACCATATATTTT. Translating it yields CASRGDSSPGNTIYF.

The J gene is TRBJ1-2, the V gene TRBV6-5; TRBD1 agrees at 8 bases. The CDR3 length is 15 residues. From germline, CDR1 is MNHEY and CDR2 SVGAGI. J gave up 6 bases and V 0 bases, and 6 bases lay outside the gene matches. CDR3 sequence: CASSYSRQGLNGYTF. CDR3 sequence (DNA): TGTGCCAGCAGTTACTCGCGACAGGGGTTAAATGGCTACACCTTC.

This clonotype has ten or more counts. This chain uses TRBV19 with TRBJ1-1; 9 nucleotides line up with TRBD1. The CDR3 runs to 14 residues. V lost 3 bases, J lost 5 bases, and 4 bases stayed unmatched. Germline-derived CDR1 and CDR2 are LNHDA and SQIVND (reference sequence). CDR3 region: CASSMGQGGTEAFF. Written as DNA, the CDR3 is TGTGCCAGTAGTATGGGACAGGGAGGAACTGAAGCTTTCTTT.

This clonotype was detected many times. This chain connects TRBV19 to TRBJ1-1; D unresolved. The germline CDR1 and CDR2 sequences are LNHDA and SQIVND (reference sequence). The CDR3 consists of 14 residues. Trimming removed 6 bases at V and 0 bases at J, with 11 bases between. CDR3: CASRQSTMNTEAFF. As DNA, the CDR3 is TGTGCCAGTAGGCAGTCTACCATGAACACTGAAGCTTTCTTT.

The chain is built from TRBV7-2 and TRBJ2-2, with TRBD2 as a possible D gene (6 bases). This CDR3 is 15 amino acids long. Per the germline V gene, CDR1 is SGHTA and CDR2 is FQGNSA. Trimming took 6 bases from V and 5 from J, leaving 16 bases between them. The CDR3 bases are TGTGCCAGCAGGTGGACGGATGGAGGGACCGGGGAGCTGTTTTTT. This codes for CASRWTDGGTGELFF.

This clonotype occurred many times. The chain has TRBV27 and TRBJ2-2; 8 nucleotides match TRBD1. J lost 4 bases, V lost 6 bases, and 7 bases had no gene match. Germline lookup yields CDR1 MNHEY and CDR2 SMNVEV (reference sequence). The CDR3 loop spans 15 amino acids. CDR3 nucleotide sequence: TGTGCCAGCAGCAAGCAGGGGGCGGGCACCGGGGAGCTGTTTTTT. Translation: CASSKQGAGTGELFF.

This clonotype was picked up many times. The conserved final phenylalanine or tryptophan is absent from the CDR3, which likely points to a read error. The gene calls are TRBV6-2 or TRBV6-3 and TRBJ2-7, with 11 bases lining up with TRBD1. Germline CDR1 is MNHEY and CDR2 is SVGEGT. This CDR3 is 15 amino acids long. The V gene end was trimmed by 5 bases and the J gene end by 3 bases; junction bases not matched to a gene: 6. Here the CDR3 DNA reads TGTGCCAGCAGTCAACGGGACAGGGGGAGCTACGAGCAGTACCTC. Protein sequence: CASSQRDRGSYEQYL.

The rearrangement joins TRBV10-3 to TRBJ2-5; perhaps TRBD2 as D (6 bases). Trimming removed 6 bases at V and 5 bases at J, with 13 bases between. The V gene's germline CDR1 is ENHRY and CDR2 SYGVKD. The CDR3 contains 13 residues. The CDR3 region is CAIRPPGAETQYF. CDR3 in DNA: TGTGCCATCAGACCCCCGGGAGCGGAGACCCAGTACTTC.

The rearrangement links TRBV6-1 to TRBJ2-7; no clear D. The CDR3 is made up of 14 amino acids. Germline CDR1 MNHNS, CDR2 SASEGT. The V end lost 6 bases, the J end lost 2 bases, and 14 bases lay between the germline ends. CDR3 in amino acids: CASRPPQDTYEQYF. The CDR3 coding sequence is TGTGCCAGCAGGCCACCCCAGGATACCTACGAGCAGTACTTC.

This clonotype was observed at least ten times. This chain links TRBV5-1 with TRBJ2-3, with 8 bases identical to TRBD1. CDR1 SGHRS and CDR2 YFSETQ come from the germline V gene. After removal of 8 bases from V and 3 bases from J, the junction contained 5 bases not matched to a gene. The CDR3 contains 13 residues. CDR3 in DNA: TGCGCCAGTAGGACAGGGCTTACAGATACGCAGTATTTT. Translation gives CASRTGLTDTQYF.

The V call is TRBV5-6, the J call TRBJ1-2; no reliable D call. Trimming removed 0 bases from V and 8 bases from J, with 11 bases in between. There are 13 residues in the CDR3. The germline V gene has CDR1 SGHDT and CDR2 YYEEEE. The CDR3 reads CASSLGLMGGYTF. Here the CDR3 DNA reads TGTGCCAGCAGCTTGGGCCTCATGGGCGGCTACACCTTC. Drawing the rest from reference TRBV5-6 and TRBJ1-2, the complete variable domain is DAGVTQSPTHLIKTRGQQVTLRCSPKSGHDTVSWYQQALGQGPQFIFQYYEEEERQRGNFPDRFSGHQFPNYSSELNVNALLLGDSALYLCASSLGLMGGYTFGSGTRLTVV.

This chain links TRBV19 with TRBJ1-5, with D possibly matching TRBD1 (6 bases). Deletions cut 6 bases from V and 5 bases from J, with 17 bases between. The CDR3 contains 15 residues. Per the germline V gene, CDR1 is LNHDA and CDR2 is SQIVND (reference sequence). CDR3 sequence: CASSGGALRDQPQHF. Here the CDR3 DNA reads TGTGCCAGTAGCGGGGGGGCCCTCCGGGATCAGCCCCAGCATTTT.

This clonotype was found many times. This chain joins TRBV13 and TRBJ2-7; either TRBD1 or TRBD2 may fit D (5 bases each). The germline V gene encodes CDR1 PRHDT and CDR2 FYEKMQ (reference sequence). The CDR3 extends over 12 amino acids. Trimming shortened V by 5 bases and J by 8 bases, and 13 bases separated the two germline ends. In DNA, the CDR3 is TGTGCCAGCAGCCTCCTAGGGGACCAGCAGTACTTC. Its protein product is CASSLLGDQQYF.

This clonotype was observed a few times. The rearrangement links TRBV12-3 or TRBV12-4 to TRBJ2-5, with a tentative D call TRBD1 (6 bases). The CDR3 consists of 13 residues. V was trimmed by 7 bases and J by 4 bases, leaving 13 bases between them. The CDR3 here is CASTMDSRETQYF. CDR3 in DNA: TGTGCCAGCACCATGGACAGTAGAGAGACCCAGTACTTC.

V is TRBV25-1 and J is TRBJ1-5; a possible D gene is TRBD1 (5 bases). This CDR3 region has 14 residues. The ends were cut back, 6 bases at V and 2 bases at J, with 11 bases in the middle. The germline gives CDR1 MGHDK, CDR2 SYGVNS. CDR3 bases: TGTGCCAGCAGGGGGGGAATGGGCAATCAGCCCCAGCATTTT. It codes for CASRGGMGNQPQHF.

CDR3 amino acids: CASSPGLTGSPLHF. As DNA, the CDR3 is TGTGCCAGTAGTCCGGGGTTGACTGGTTCACCCCTCCACTTT. The chain is built from TRBV19 and TRBJ1-6; no clear D gene. V lost 5 bases, J lost 9 bases, and 14 bases lay in between. The germline CDR1 and CDR2 sequences are LNHDA and SQIVND (reference sequence). This CDR3 contains 14 residues.

V and J are TRBV20-1 and TRBJ2-7; D may be TRBD1 (6 bases). V lost 5 bases, J lost 2 bases, and 13 bases lay in between. The CDR3 has 13 residues. Germline-derived CDR1 and CDR2 are DFQATT and SNEGSKA (reference sequence). This CDR3 is CSAEGESTYEQYF. DNA of the CDR3: TGCAGTGCTGAGGGGGAGAGTACCTACGAGCAGTACTTC.

This clonotype was observed once. This chain links TRBV12-3 or TRBV12-4 with TRBJ1-2; TRBD1 matches 10 bases. This CDR3 contains 18 residues. V lost 7 bases and J lost 1; bases outside the gene matches: 15. CDR3 DNA sequence: TGTGCCAGCACCCCCGGGGCCCATCGGACAGGGGGTAACTATGGCTACACCTTC. This sequence encodes CASTPGAHRTGGNYGYTF.

The CDR3 here is CASSLQNNAFF. The CDR3 nucleotides read TGTGCCAGCAGTCTACAGAATAATGCTTTCTTT. This chain uses TRBV6-5 with TRBJ1-1; D remains unclear. Germline loops: CDR1 MNHEY, CDR2 SVGAGI. The V gene lost 5 bases and the J gene lost 11 bases, with 12 bases spanning the gap. The CDR3 totals 11 residues.

The chain combines TRBV5-1 with TRBJ2-1; tentatively, D is TRBD1 or TRBD2 (7 bases each). CDR1 is SGHRS, CDR2 YFSETQ, per germline. V lost 4 bases and J 1 base, leaving 18 bases between the germline ends. This CDR3 contains 17 residues. CDR3 amino acids: CASSGGGGSTSYNEQFF. The CDR3 DNA reads TGCGCCAGCAGCGGAGGGGGCGGGAGTACATCCTACAATGAGCAGTTCTTC.

This clonotype was observed at least ten times. The chain carries TRBV6-2 or TRBV6-3 and TRBJ2-7, with no clear D. V was clipped by 0 bases and J by 4 bases, with 19 bases between them. Germline loops: CDR1 MNHEY, CDR2 SVGEGT. CDR3 length: 17 residues. This CDR3 is CASSYSGLAISTYEQYF. CDR3 coding DNA: TGTGCCAGCAGTTACTCGGGTTTGGCGATCTCCACTTACGAGCAGTACTTC.

This clonotype has a count of ten or more. The genes are TRBV6-1 and TRBJ2-7, with TRBD1 matching over 7 bases. The junction had 5 bases not matched to a gene; V was cut back by 5 bases and J by 1 base. This CDR3 contains 14 residues. Germline CDR1 MNHNS, CDR2 SASEGT. The CDR3 DNA is TGTGCCAGCAGTCCCCGGGACAGTTCCTACGAGCAGTACTTC. Translation: CASSPRDSSYEQYF.

This chain links TRBV28 with TRBJ1-1; no firm D call. The CDR3 has 15 amino acids. CDR1 MDHEN and CDR2 SYDVKM come from the germline V gene. V lost 5 bases, J lost 1 base, and 14 bases lay in between. Here the CDR3 DNA reads TGTGCCAGCAGTACTTTTGAGCCAGGGAACACTGAAGCTTTCTTT. This translates into CASSTFEPGNTEAFF.

This clonotype has a count of ten or more. A read error may produce the germline difference seen at one junction end. The chain joins TRBV2 to TRBJ1-6; D is unclear. From germline, CDR1 is SNHLY and CDR2 FYNNEI. This CDR3 has 14 residues. CDR3 DNA: TGTGCCAGCAGTGCAGGCTCCAATAATTCACCCCTCCACTTT. This translates into CASSAGSNNSPLHF.

This clonotype was counted at least ten times. The chain employs TRBV24-1 and TRBJ1-2; D call uncertain. Trimming took off 4 bases at V and 0 bases at J, with 11 bases between the two ends. Germline-derived CDR1 and CDR2 are KGHDR and SFDVKD. This CDR3 comprises 15 residues. Here the CDR3 DNA reads TGTGCCACCAGTGACCAGGACGGGGCTAACTATGGCTACACCTTC. It is translated as CATSDQDGANYGYTF.